Given below is one T cell receptor (beta chain) in context. The data belong to a study of glioma-infiltrating T cells after dendritic cell vaccination. Study-level background: Patients received autologous tumor lysate-pulsed dendritic cell vaccination between the early 2000s and the early 2010s.

Only patients with spare fresh-frozen tumor and over two years of follow-up were included. Method: immunoSEQ multiplex PCR; TCRdb's copy keeps in-frame clones and lacks some. The table records fewer than 75,000 clones, 81% of them present only once. The sequencing used blood, collected before dendritic cell vaccination. This TCR was recovered from a human donor with glioblastoma.

The CDR3 nucleotides are TGTGCCAGCAGTCCCCCCGGGTACACTGAAGCTTTCTTT. The encoded protein is CASSPPGYTEAFF. J is TRBJ1-1 and V is TRBV6-5; D is unresolved. Germline V gene data show CDR1 as MNHEY and CDR2 as SVGAGI. Trimming left V 5 bases short and J 3 bases short, with 10 bases between. This CDR3 is 13 amino acids long.